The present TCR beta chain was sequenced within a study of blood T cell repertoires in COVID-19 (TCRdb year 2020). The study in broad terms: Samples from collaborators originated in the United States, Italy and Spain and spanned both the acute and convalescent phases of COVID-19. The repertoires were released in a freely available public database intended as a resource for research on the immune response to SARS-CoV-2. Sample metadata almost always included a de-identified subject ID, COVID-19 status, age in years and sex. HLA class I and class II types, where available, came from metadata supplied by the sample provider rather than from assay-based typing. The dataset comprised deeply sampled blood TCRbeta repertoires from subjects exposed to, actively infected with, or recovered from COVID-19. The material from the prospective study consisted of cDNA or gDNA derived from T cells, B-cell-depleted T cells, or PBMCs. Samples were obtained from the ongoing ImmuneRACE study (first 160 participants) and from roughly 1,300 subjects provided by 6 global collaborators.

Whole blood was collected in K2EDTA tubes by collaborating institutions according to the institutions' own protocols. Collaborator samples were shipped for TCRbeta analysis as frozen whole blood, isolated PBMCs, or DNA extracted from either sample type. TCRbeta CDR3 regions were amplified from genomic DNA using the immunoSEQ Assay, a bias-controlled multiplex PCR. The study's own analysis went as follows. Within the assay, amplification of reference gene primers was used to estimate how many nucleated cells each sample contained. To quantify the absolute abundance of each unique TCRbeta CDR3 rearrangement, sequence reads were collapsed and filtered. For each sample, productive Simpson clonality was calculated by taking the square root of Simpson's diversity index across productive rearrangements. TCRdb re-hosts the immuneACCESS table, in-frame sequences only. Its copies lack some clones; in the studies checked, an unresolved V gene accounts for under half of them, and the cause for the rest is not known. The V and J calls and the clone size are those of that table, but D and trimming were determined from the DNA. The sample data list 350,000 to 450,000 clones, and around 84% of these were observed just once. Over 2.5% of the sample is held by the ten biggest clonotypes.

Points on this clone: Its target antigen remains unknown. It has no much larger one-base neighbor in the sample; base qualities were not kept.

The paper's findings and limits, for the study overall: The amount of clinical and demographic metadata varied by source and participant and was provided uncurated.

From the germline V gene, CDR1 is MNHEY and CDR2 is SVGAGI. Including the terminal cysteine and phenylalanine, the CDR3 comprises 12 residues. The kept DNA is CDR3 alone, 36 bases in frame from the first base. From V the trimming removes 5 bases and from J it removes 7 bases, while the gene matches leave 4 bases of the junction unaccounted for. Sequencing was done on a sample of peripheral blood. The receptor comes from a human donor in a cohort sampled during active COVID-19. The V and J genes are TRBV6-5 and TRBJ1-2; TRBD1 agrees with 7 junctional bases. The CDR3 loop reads CASSNDRVGYTF. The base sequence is TGTGCCAGCAGTAACGACAGGGTTGGCTACACCTTC.